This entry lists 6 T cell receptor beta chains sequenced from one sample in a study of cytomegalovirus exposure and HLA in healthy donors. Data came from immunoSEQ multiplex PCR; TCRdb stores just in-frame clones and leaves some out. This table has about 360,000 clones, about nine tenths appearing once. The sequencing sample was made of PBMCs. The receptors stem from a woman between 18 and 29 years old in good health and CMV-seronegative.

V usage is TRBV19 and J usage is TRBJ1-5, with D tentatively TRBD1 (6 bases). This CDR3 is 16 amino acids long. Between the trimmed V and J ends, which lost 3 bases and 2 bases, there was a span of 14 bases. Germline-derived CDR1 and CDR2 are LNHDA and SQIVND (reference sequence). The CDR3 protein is CASSIRRQVGNQPQHF. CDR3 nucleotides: TGTGCCAGTAGTATTCGCAGACAGGTCGGCAATCAGCCCCAGCATTTT.

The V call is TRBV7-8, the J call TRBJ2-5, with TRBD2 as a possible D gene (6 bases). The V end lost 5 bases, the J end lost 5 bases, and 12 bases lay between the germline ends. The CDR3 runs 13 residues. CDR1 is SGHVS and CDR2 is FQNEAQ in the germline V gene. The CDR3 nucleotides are TGTGCCAGCAGCATGACTAGGATGGAGACCCAGTACTTC. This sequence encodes CASSMTRMETQYF.

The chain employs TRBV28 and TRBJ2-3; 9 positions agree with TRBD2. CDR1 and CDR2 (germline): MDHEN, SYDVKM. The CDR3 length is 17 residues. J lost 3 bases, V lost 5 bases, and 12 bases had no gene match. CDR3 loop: CASSPIGTSRVTDTQYF. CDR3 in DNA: TGTGCCAGCAGTCCCATCGGGACTAGCCGGGTAACAGATACGCAGTATTTT.

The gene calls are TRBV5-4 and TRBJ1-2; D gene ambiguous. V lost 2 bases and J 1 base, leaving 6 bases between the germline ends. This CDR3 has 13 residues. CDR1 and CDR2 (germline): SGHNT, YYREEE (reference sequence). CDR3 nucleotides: TGTGCCAGCAGCTTCGGGGATAACTATGGCTACACCTTC. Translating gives CASSFGDNYGYTF.

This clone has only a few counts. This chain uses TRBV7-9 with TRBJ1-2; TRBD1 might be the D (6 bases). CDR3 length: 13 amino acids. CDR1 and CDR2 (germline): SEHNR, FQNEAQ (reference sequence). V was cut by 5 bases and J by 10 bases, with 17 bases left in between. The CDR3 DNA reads TGTGCCAGCAGCGCACCGGGACATGTACACTACACCTTC. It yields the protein CASSAPGHVHYTF. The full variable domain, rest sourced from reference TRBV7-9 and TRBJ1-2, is DTGVSQNPRHKITKRGQNVTFRCDPISEHNRLYWYRQTLGQGPEFLTYFQNEAQLEKSRLLSDRFSAERPKGSFSTLEIQRTEQGDSAMYLCASSAPGHVHYTFGSGTRLTVV.

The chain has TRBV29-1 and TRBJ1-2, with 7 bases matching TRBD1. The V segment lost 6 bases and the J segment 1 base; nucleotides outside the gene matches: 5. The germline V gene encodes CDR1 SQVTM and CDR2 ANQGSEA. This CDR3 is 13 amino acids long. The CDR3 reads CSVRDSFNYGYTF. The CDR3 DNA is TGCAGCGTCCGGGACAGCTTTAACTATGGCTACACCTTC.